This T cell receptor beta chain was sequenced during a study of cytomegalovirus exposure and HLA in healthy donors. About this clone: No antigen is known for it.

Sequenced by immunoSEQ multiplex PCR; TCRdb stores in-frame clones only, minus some. The top ten clones hold roughly 1.2% of a sample with around 190,000 clones, 80% to 90% of them seen once. CDR3 length equals 15 residues. V lost 4 bases and J lost 5; bases outside the gene matches: 1. Germline V gene sequence: CDR1 MNHNS, CDR2 SASEGT. Study results and limitations: In a later analysis, first-cohort TCR clusters were found to tend to co-occur in the approximately 120 validation repertoires. Cytomegalovirus association was listed for about 150 TCR beta chains.

This chain links TRBV6-1 with TRBJ2-1; TRBD2 aligns across 14 bases. This TCR derives from a woman aged 25 to 39 in good health and CMV-seronegative. Sequences were obtained from PBMCs. Here the CDR3 reads CASSGGLAGDNEQFF. The CDR3 DNA reads as TGTGCCAGCAGTGGGGGACTAGCGGGGGACAATGAGCAGTTCTTC.